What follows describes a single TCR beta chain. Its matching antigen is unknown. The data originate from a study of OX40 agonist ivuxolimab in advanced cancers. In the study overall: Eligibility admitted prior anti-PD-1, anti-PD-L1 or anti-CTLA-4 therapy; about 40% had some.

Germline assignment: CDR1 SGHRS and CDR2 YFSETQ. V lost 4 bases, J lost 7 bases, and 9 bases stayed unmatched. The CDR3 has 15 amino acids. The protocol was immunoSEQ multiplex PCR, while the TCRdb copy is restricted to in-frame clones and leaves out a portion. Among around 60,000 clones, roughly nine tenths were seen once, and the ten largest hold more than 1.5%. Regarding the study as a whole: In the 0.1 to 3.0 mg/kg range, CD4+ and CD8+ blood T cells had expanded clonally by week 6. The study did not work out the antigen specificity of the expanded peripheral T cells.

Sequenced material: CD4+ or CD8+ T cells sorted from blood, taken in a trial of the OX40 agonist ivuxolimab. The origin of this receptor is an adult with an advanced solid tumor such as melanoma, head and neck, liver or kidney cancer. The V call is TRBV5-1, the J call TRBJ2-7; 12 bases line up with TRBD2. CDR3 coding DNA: TGCGCCAGCAGCCCGACGACTAGCGGGAGTGGAGAGCAGTACTTC. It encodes CASSPTTSGSGEQYF.